This record concerns one T cell receptor beta chain sequence. Reanalyzing the 5' RACE reads, TCRdb keeps one entry per CDR3 protein, without DNA. The sample table sets out around 140,000 distinct CDR3 sequences. This specimen belongs to a study of T cells expressing NK-cell markers. The CDR3 runs 16 residues. The V gene's germline CDR1 is SGHTA and CDR2 FQGTGA. The receptor was isolated from a man aged 18 to 35 in good health. The sample consisted of blood T cells: a sorted CD56 or NKG2C T cell subset, CD4+ or CD8+ T cells, or bulk PBMC T cells (not recorded which). This chain connects TRBV7-3 to TRBJ2-3. The CDR3 region is CASSSLGVGSTDTQYF.